The clone carrying this T cell receptor beta chain was counted a few times. This sample was taken from a study of regulatory T cells in long-lasting Graves disease. Study-wide context: Treatment with antithyroid drugs for over 5 years, together with positive TSH receptor antibodies, meant persistent Graves' disease.

Time point in this sample: persistent/refractory GD, antithyroid drugs over 5 years with positive TRAb. The TCR library was made from RNA extracted from PBMCs. Combining iRepertoire HTBI primers with Arm-PCR of CDR3 regions, the authors built TCR beta libraries. TCRdb itself ran the multiplex PCR reads through MiXCR, one entry per CDR3 protein. The sample yields around 450,000 distinct CDR3 sequences, under 25% seen once. CDR3 length: 15 residues. Germline V gives CDR1 LGHDT, CDR2 YNNKEL (reference sequence). The V segment lost 3 bases and the J segment 1 base; nucleotides outside the gene matches: 2.

The starting material was peripheral blood mononuclear cells (PBMCs), obtained when the disease was refractory, from a patient treated with antithyroid drugs. The chain has TRBV3-1 and TRBJ1-5, with 8 nucleotides matching TRBD1. This TCR was recovered from a female donor with Graves disease. CDR3 protein: CASSQTGASNQPQHF. CDR3 sequence (DNA): TGTGCCAGCAGCCAGACAGGGGCAAGCAATCAGCCCCAGCATTTT.